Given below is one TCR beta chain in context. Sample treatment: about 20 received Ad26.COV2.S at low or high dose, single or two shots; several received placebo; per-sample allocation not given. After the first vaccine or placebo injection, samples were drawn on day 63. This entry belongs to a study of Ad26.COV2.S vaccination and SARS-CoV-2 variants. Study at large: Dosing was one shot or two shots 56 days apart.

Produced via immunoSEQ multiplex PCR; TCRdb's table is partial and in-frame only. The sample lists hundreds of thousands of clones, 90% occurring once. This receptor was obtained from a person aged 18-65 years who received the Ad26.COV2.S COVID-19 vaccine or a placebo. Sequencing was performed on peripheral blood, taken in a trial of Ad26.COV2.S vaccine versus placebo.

The CDR3 loop is CASSLTTGTFSYEQYF. CDR3 bases: TGTGCCAGCAGTTTAACGACAGGGACTTTCTCCTACGAGCAGTACTTC. The rearrangement uses TRBV27 and TRBJ2-7; D is possibly TRBD1 (7 bases). With 2 bases removed from V and 0 bases from J, the gap between germline ends came to 14 bases. This CDR3 spans 16 amino acids. Germline values: CDR1 MNHEY, CDR2 SMNVEV (reference sequence).